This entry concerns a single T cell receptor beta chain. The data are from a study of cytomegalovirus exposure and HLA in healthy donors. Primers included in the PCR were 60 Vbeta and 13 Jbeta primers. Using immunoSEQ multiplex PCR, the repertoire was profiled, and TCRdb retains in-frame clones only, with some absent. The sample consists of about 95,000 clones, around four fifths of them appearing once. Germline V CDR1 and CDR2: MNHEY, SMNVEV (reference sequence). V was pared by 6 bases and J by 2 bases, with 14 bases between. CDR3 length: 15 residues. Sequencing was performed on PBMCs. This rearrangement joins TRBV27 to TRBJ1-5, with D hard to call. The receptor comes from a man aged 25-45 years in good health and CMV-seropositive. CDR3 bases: TGTGCCAGCAGGGGAGTTGGTGAGGGCAATCAGCCCCAGCATTTT. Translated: CASRGVGEGNQPQHF.